Reported below is one T cell receptor beta chain. Antigen: not known. In germline, CDR1 is SQVTM, CDR2 ANQGSEA. The CDR3 is 13 amino acids. TRB cDNA was prepared as libraries by UMI-labeled 5' RACE. TCRdb reanalyzed the 5' RACE reads and collapses them to one entry per CDR3 protein, without DNA. Its clone listing holds around 63,000 distinct CDR3 sequences. The record originates from a study of CXCR3-negative and CXCR3-positive naive CD8 T cells. By phenotype, naive CD8+ T cells were CD45RO-CCR7+CD27+CD95-. Study outcomes and limitations: TRB CDR3 hydrophobicity was greater in CXCR3-positive naive cells than in CXCR3-negative naive cells. Similarly elevated diversity marked both naive subsets, with memory CD8+ cells showing far lower diversity. Naive CXCR3-positive and CXCR3-negative cells shared similar TRBV-TRBJ usage, unlike memory cells. Surface CD5 was comparable between naive subsets; TCR strength was inferred from TRB CDR3 properties.

This sequence originates from a human donor in good health. Some clones in this sample may be carry-over from other donors' samples. The V gene is TRBV29-1, the J gene TRBJ1-1. The source material was naive CXCR3+ CD8+ T cells from blood. Subset: CD45RO-CCR7+CD27+CD95- naive CD8+ T cells expressing CXCR3 (TNR3+). The CDR3 sequence: CSVERQGGTEAFF.